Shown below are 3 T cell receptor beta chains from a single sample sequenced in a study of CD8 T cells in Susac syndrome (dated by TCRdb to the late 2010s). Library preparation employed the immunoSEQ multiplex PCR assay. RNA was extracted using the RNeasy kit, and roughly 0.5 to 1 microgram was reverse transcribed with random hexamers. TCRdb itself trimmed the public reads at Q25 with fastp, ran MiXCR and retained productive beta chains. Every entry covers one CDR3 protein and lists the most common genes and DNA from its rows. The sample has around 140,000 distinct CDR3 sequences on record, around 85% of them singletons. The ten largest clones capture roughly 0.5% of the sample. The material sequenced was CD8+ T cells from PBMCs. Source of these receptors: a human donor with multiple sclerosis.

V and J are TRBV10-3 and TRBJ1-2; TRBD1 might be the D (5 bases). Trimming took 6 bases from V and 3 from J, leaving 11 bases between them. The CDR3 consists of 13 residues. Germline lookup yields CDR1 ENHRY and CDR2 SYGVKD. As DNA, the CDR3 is TGTGCCATCAGACCGAGGGACGACTATGGCTACACCTTC. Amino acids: CAIRPRDDYGYTF.

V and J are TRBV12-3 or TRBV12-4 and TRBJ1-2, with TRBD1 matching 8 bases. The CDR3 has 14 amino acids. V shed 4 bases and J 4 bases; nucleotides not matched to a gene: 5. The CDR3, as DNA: TGTGCCAGCAGTTCGGACAGGGTCATCTATGGCTACACCTTC. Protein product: CASSSDRVIYGYTF.

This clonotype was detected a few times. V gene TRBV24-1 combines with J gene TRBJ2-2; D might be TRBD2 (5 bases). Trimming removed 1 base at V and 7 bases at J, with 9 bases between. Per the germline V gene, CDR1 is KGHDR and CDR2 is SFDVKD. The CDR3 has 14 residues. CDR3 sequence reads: CATSDFGGIGELFF. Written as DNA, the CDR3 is TGTGCCACCAGTGATTTTGGAGGAATCGGGGAGCTGTTTTTT.